This T cell receptor beta chain was sequenced in a study of shared clonotypes between healthy human individuals. General study findings and limits: In a few donors, approximately 5% of naive CD4 clonotypes appeared in common. A reduction in generation probabilities was seen for non-shared clonotypes relative to those shared by all four donors. Larger richness was generally estimated for naive than memory subsets.

On this clone itself: Its target is not known.

The CDR3 length is 15 residues. The V gene's germline CDR1 is SGDLS and CDR2 YYNGEE. Deletions cut 8 bases from V and 1 base from J, with 16 bases between. Generated by immunoSEQ multiplex PCR, the TCRdb table keeps only in-frame clones and is missing some. The sample lists roughly 2.2 million clones, approximately 95% seen once, with under 0.45% in the top ten. CD4+ cells yielded CD45RA+ naive and CD45RA-negative memory subsets. The chain employs TRBV9 and TRBJ2-1; D remains unclear. Sequenced input: naive CD4+ T cells from PBMCs. Noted subset: CD45RA+ positively selected. The sequence came from a man between 18 and 35 years old in good health. Some clones in this sample may be carry-over from other donors' samples. CDR3 sequence reads: CASSGLLSSYNEQFF. CDR3 nucleotide sequence: TGTGCCAGTTCTGGGTTACTCTCATCCTACAATGAGCAGTTCTTC.